Below, 5 T cell receptor beta chains from the same sample are listed, as sequenced in a study of Ad26.COV2.S vaccination and SARS-CoV-2 variants. Sequenced by immunoSEQ multiplex PCR; TCRdb stores in-frame clones only, minus some. Among about 450,000 clones, nearly 90% were seen once, and the ten largest hold approximately 2.5%. Specified treatment: roughly 19 received Ad26.COV2.S at low or high dose, single or two shots; 5 received placebo; per-sample allocation not given. It was on day 63 after the first vaccine or placebo injection that samples were taken. This specimen consisted of peripheral blood, obtained in a trial of Ad26.COV2.S vaccine versus placebo. Receptors were obtained from a person between 18 and 59 years old who received the Ad26.COV2.S COVID-19 vaccine or a placebo.

J is TRBJ2-1 and V is TRBV2; 9 positions match TRBD2. The CDR3 is 14 amino acids. The germline V gene has CDR1 SNHLY and CDR2 FYNNEI. V shed 7 bases, J shed 3 bases, and the junction held 4 bases outside the gene matches. This chain's CDR3 is CASTPSGVYNEQFF. CDR3 bases: TGTGCCAGCACCCCTAGCGGGGTCTACAATGAGCAGTTCTTC.

This chain joins TRBV7-8 and TRBJ2-5, with D hard to call. Germline V lookup: CDR1 SGHVS, CDR2 FQNEAQ. V lost 4 bases, J lost 5 bases, and 17 bases lay in between. This CDR3 is 15 amino acids long. As DNA, the CDR3 is TGTGCCAGCAGCTCGCACAGAGGACCTAGGGAGACCCAGTACTTC. Its translation is CASSSHRGPRETQYF.

V and J are TRBV5-1 and TRBJ1-1; TRBD1 aligns across 7 bases. This CDR3 is 14 amino acids long. V was pared by 4 bases and J by 4 bases, with 7 bases of the junction left unmatched. Germline loops: CDR1 SGHRS, CDR2 YFSETQ. The CDR3 sequence: CASSPGTAGTEAFF. The CDR3, as DNA: TGCGCCAGCAGCCCCGGGACAGCCGGCACTGAAGCTTTCTTT.

The chain links TRBV18 to TRBJ1-1; D is unresolved. The CDR3 length is 18 residues. V lost 8 bases and J 0 bases, leaving 25 bases between the germline ends. Germline V gene lookup returns CDR1 KGHSH and CDR2 LQKENI. The CDR3 nucleotides read TGTGCCAGCGGTCTTTTAGGACCCGCGCGCCCCATGAACACTGAAGCTTTCTTT. Protein: CASGLLGPARPMNTEAFF.

This rearrangement joins TRBV18 to TRBJ1-1; D may be TRBD1 (6 bases). The V end was cut by 5 bases, the J end by 3 bases, with 16 bases between. Germline V gene data show CDR1 as KGHSH and CDR2 as LQKENI. The CDR3 consists of 15 residues. The CDR3 region has the DNA TGTGCCAGCTCATCCGATCAGGGGTTCGACACTGAAGCTTTCTTT. This encodes CASSSDQGFDTEAFF.